The 2 T cell receptor beta chains given below trace back to one sample, sequenced in a study of cytomegalovirus exposure and HLA in healthy donors. 13 Jbeta primers and 60 Vbeta primers were used for the PCR. Repertoires were generated with immunoSEQ multiplex PCR, while TCRdb's copy carries only in-frame clones and drops some. There are approximately 120,000 clones in the sample; roughly 80% occur only once, and approximately 3.8% lies in the top ten. The sequencing input was PBMCs. The receptors here all came from a woman between 40 and 55 years old in good health and CMV-seropositive.

The CDR3 DNA reads as TGTGCCTGGAGTGTTCGTGGATTAACACCCAGGGCTGAAGCTTTCTTT. Translation gives CAWSVRGLTPRAEAFF. The chain has TRBV30 and TRBJ1-1, with D maybe TRBD1 (5 bases). Looked up from germline, CDR1 is GTSNPN and CDR2 is SVGIG (reference sequence). The CDR3 is made up of 16 amino acids. The V end lost 0 bases, the J end lost 6 bases, and 20 bases lay between the germline ends.

V and J are TRBV7-3 and TRBJ2-1; 8 nucleotides line up with TRBD2. Looked up from germline, CDR1 is SGHTA and CDR2 is FQGTGA. This CDR3 has 15 residues. Trimming removed 4 bases from V and 6 bases from J; junction bases left unmatched: 8. The CDR3 loop reads CASSSAGVVGNEQFF. For the CDR3, the DNA is TGTGCCAGCAGCTCAGCGGGAGTAGTGGGCAATGAGCAGTTCTTC.